One T cell receptor (beta chain) is described in this entry. Its antigen is undetermined. Sequencing used immunoSEQ multiplex PCR; TCRdb keeps in-frame clones, though not all of them. The profile shows about 180,000 clones, around nine tenths of them singletons. This sample was taken from a study of T cell responses to AZD1222 COVID-19 vaccine. Germline values: CDR1 MNHEY, CDR2 SMNVEV (reference sequence). This CDR3 region has 14 residues. Trimming took 6 bases from V and 7 from J; bases not matched to a gene: 12. Study results and caveats: There were mostly white British donors and more females than males, and clonal diversity was possibly underestimated. When two AZD1222 doses had been given, Spike-specific TCR breadth and depth rose. The study reported that nearly half of spike-specific TCRs target unmutated variant regions.

The sequenced sample was peripheral blood, obtained 28 days after the second AZD1222 dose. The chain links TRBV27 to TRBJ2-7, with 7 bases matching TRBD2. The sequence derives from an adult who received the AZD1222 COVID-19 vaccine. CDR3 region: CASSSTSALREQYF. In DNA, the CDR3 is TGTGCCAGCAGCTCTACTAGCGCCCTCCGTGAGCAGTACTTC.